Listed below are T cell receptor beta chains from one sample, sequenced in a study of a mutant IDH1 vaccine in newly diagnosed glioma. These receptors lack a known antigen. Only in-frame clones appear in the TCRdb table, and some are missing; sequencing was by immunoSEQ multiplex PCR. The top ten clones hold 4.5% to 6% of a sample with 45,000 to 60,000 clones, around 90% of them seen once. Material: PBMCs, obtained from a glioma patient whose treatment included an IDH1 peptide vaccine. The receptors were sampled from a middle-aged woman with glioma. Both conserved end residues are part of each CDR3. Each record gives: clone size, V gene, D gene, J gene, CDR3 protein, CDR3 DNA. D genes are given only for firm matches. Clone size is given for some rows only: seen once, a few or many times, or a class if the clone is expanded.

-	TRBV2	-	TRBJ2-5	CASSELTGETQYF	TGTGCCAGCAGTGAACTGACGGGAGAGACCCAGTACTTC
-	TRBV29-1	TRBD2	TRBJ2-3	CSVYRFMGLAGTDTQYF	TGCAGCGTTTACAGGTTTATGGGACTAGCGGGCACAGATACGCAGTATTTT
-	TRBV7-8	-	TRBJ2-7	CASSLGGLSSYEQYF	TGTGCCAGCAGCTTAGGAGGGCTTAGCTCCTACGAGCAGTACTTC
-	TRBV30	-	TRBJ1-1	CAWTREANTEAFF	TGTGCCTGGACCAGGGAGGCAAACACTGAAGCTTTCTTT
-	TRBV2	-	TRBJ2-5	CASNRHPGSQETQYF	TGTGCCAGCAACAGACATCCGGGCTCCCAAGAGACCCAGTACTTC
-	TRBV6-5	TRBD1	TRBJ1-2	CASSRTGRLNYGYTF	TGTGCCAGCAGTCGGACAGGGCGACTTAACTATGGCTACACCTTC
-	TRBV2	-	TRBJ1-3	CASGDSGNTIYF	TGTGCCAGCGGCGACAGCGGAAACACCATATATTTT
-	TRBV12-5	-	TRBJ2-5	CASALGGFGRETQYF	TGTGCTAGTGCCTTAGGGGGATTCGGTAGAGAGACCCAGTACTTC
few	TRBV5-4	-	TRBJ1-1	CASSWGGKDTEAFF	TGTGCCAGCAGCTGGGGGGGTAAGGACACTGAAGCTTTCTTT
-	TRBV6-5	TRBD2	TRBJ2-5	CASSYSRASGQETQYF	TGTGCCAGCAGTTACTCCCGGGCTAGCGGACAAGAGACCCAGTACTTC
-	TRBV5-1	-	TRBJ1-2	CASLGGRGGNYGYTF	TGCGCCAGCCTCGGGGGCAGGGGAGGCAACTATGGCTACACCTTC
-	TRBV19	-	TRBJ1-2	CATGGGFGYTF	TGTGCCACGGGAGGGGGTTTTGGCTACACCTTC
-	TRBV6-1	-	TRBJ2-5	CASSEALPNNRETQYF	TGTGCCAGCAGTGAAGCGCTTCCAAACAATAGGGAGACCCAGTACTTC
-	TRBV10-3	-	TRBJ2-3	CAIQGLGDTQYF	TGTGCCATCCAAGGGTTGGGAGATACGCAGTATTTT
-	TRBV30	-	TRBJ2-7	CAWSVGSGSREQYF	TGTGCCTGGAGTGTTGGGTCGGGATCTCGCGAGCAGTACTTC
-	TRBV5-5	-	TRBJ1-5	CASSSDSNQPQHF	TGTGCCAGCAGCTCGGACAGTAATCAGCCCCAGCATTTT
-	TRBV27	TRBD1	TRBJ1-5	CATRDRGNQPQHF	TGTGCCACCAGGGACAGGGGCAATCAGCCCCAGCATTTT
-	TRBV6-5	-	TRBJ2-6	CASSYSQGSRANVLTF	TGTGCCAGCAGTTACTCTCAGGGTAGTAGGGCCAACGTCCTGACTTTC
-	TRBV7-9	TRBD2	TRBJ2-2	CASQTERLAGDTGELFF	TGTGCCAGCCAGACGGAGAGGCTAGCGGGCGACACCGGGGAGCTGTTTTTT
-	TRBV27	-	TRBJ2-4	CASSSLAGDIQYF	TGTGCCAGCAGTTCCCTAGCCGGGGACATTCAGTACTTC
-	TRBV4-2	-	TRBJ2-6	CASSPGGGDSGANVLTF	TGTGCCAGCAGCCCAGGGGGGGGAGACTCTGGGGCCAACGTCCTGACTTTC
-	TRBV18	-	TRBJ1-5	CASSPRDASNQPQHF	TGTGCCAGCTCACCACGGGACGCGTCGAATCAGCCCCAGCATTTT
once	TRBV4-1	-	TRBJ1-6	CASSSEGFGDSPLHF	TGCGCCAGCAGCTCCGAGGGGTTCGGGGATTCACCCCTCCACTTT
once	TRBV27	-	TRBJ2-3	CASSPTVTDTQYF	TGTGCCAGCAGTCCTACTGTCACAGATACGCAGTATTTT
-	TRBV5-5	TRBD1	TRBJ1-5	CASSPRDRGLYSNQPQHF	TGTGCCAGCAGCCCTCGGGACAGGGGATTATATAGCAATCAGCCCCAGCATTTT
few	TRBV19	-	TRBJ1-2	CASRTNSHYGYTF	TGTGCCAGTAGAACGAACTCCCACTATGGCTACACCTTC
-	TRBV21-1	-	TRBJ2-6	CASSVGTATLCSGANVLTF	TGTGCCAGCAGCGTAGGGACAGCCACTCTGTGCTCTGGGGCCAACGTCCTGACTTTC
-	TRBV7-2	TRBD1	TRBJ2-3	CASSFRDRTLTDTQYF	TGTGCCAGCAGCTTCCGGGACAGGACCTTAACAGATACGCAGTATTTT
-	TRBV2	TRBD1	TRBJ2-7	CASRARQGGSYEQYF	TGTGCCAGCAGGGCCCGACAGGGGGGGTCCTACGAGCAGTACTTC
-	TRBV6-5	TRBD2	TRBJ2-5	CASSYGASGRETQYF	TGTGCCAGCAGTTACGGGGCTAGCGGGAGGGAGACCCAGTACTTC
-	TRBV19	TRBD2	TRBJ2-2	CASSGPREAANTGELFF	TGTGCCAGTAGTGGCCCTCGGGAGGCGGCGAACACCGGGGAGCTGTTTTTT
-	TRBV19	TRBD1	TRBJ2-7	CASSLDRGYEQYF	TGTGCCAGTAGTTTGGACAGGGGCTACGAGCAGTACTTC
-	TRBV4-1	TRBD1	TRBJ1-3	CASSHRPGQGALGNTIYF	TGCGCCAGCAGCCATCGCCCTGGGCAGGGGGCGCTTGGAAACACCATATATTTT
-	TRBV19	TRBD2	TRBJ2-2	CASTQAGGNTGELFF	TGTGCCAGTACCCAAGCGGGGGGGAACACCGGGGAGCTGTTTTTT
-	TRBV29-1	-	TRBJ1-1	CSVEGSPTEAFF	TGCAGCGTTGAAGGCAGCCCCACTGAAGCTTTCTTT
-	TRBV2	-	TRBJ2-3	CARGRPEGNTDTQYF	TGTGCCAGAGGGCGACCCGAAGGAAACACAGATACGCAGTATTTT
once	TRBV11-2	-	TRBJ1-1	CASSLEGKNTEAFF	TGTGCCAGCAGCTTAGAGGGGAAGAACACTGAAGCTTTCTTT